A single sample gave rise to the 4 T cell receptor beta chains below, sequenced in a study of blood T cell repertoires in COVID-19. The method was immunoSEQ multiplex PCR; TCRdb's version includes in-frame clones alone and lacks a portion of them. The table records tens of thousands of clones, about 76% of them present only once. Material: peripheral blood. The receptors come from a man older than 75 with acute or convalescent COVID-19.

This chain links TRBV25-1 with TRBJ2-5, with 8 bases that match TRBD1. Unmatched junction bases numbered 7, after V lost 7 bases and J lost 6 bases. This CDR3 has 13 amino acids. Germline CDR1 reads MGHDK; CDR2 reads SYGVNS. CDR3 region: CASTTGAAQTQYF. The DNA for the CDR3 is TGTGCCAGCACGACAGGGGCGGCTCAGACCCAGTACTTC.

This chain uses TRBV3-1 (or the pseudogene TRBV3-2) with TRBJ2-1; the match to TRBD2 covers 7 bases. The CDR3 contains 13 residues. V shed 4 bases, J shed 4 bases, and the junction held 1 base outside the gene matches. Per the germline V gene, CDR1 is LGHDT and CDR2 is YNNKEL (reference sequence). The CDR3 DNA reads TGTGCCAGCAGCCCGGGGGGTTACAATGAGCAGTTCTTC. Translating it yields CASSPGGYNEQFF.

V is TRBV2 and J is TRBJ2-1; 10 bases fit TRBD1. V trimming: 4 bases; J trimming: 9 bases; junction bases outside the gene matches: 0. Germline CDR1 SNHLY, CDR2 FYNNEI. The CDR3 runs to 12 residues. The CDR3, as DNA: TGTGCCAGCAGTGGGGACAGGGGTGAGCAGTTCTTC. Translation: CASSGDRGEQFF.

CDR3 bases: TGTGCCAGCAGAGGATACAGGGCTAGCTCCTACAATGAGCAGTTCTTC. Residues: CASRGYRASSYNEQFF. The chain employs TRBV28 and TRBJ2-1, with TRBD1 as a possible D gene (6 bases). CDR1 is MDHEN and CDR2 is SYDVKM in the germline V gene. CDR3 size: 16 residues. The V end lost 6 bases, the J end lost 0 bases, and 15 bases lay between the germline ends.